These 15 T cell receptor beta chains share one sample of origin, sequenced in a study of cytomegalovirus exposure and HLA in healthy donors. The PCR was carried out with 60 Vbeta primers and 13 Jbeta primers. TCRdb keeps only in-frame clones here, not all; method: immunoSEQ multiplex PCR. The data hold more than 70,000 clones, with about three quarters observed a single time. Sequencing used PBMCs. Receptors were obtained from a man aged 30 to 45 in good health and CMV-seropositive.

The V call is TRBV30, the J call TRBJ2-7; the match to TRBD1 covers 10 bases. Per germline, CDR1 GTSNPN and CDR2 SVGIG (reference sequence). The CDR3 is 14 amino acids. Germline trimming cut 2 bases from V and 5 bases from J; bases unmatched to any gene: 6. The CDR3 reads CAWSLGQGLNEQYF. For the CDR3, the DNA is TGTGCCTGGAGTCTGGGACAGGGGTTGAACGAGCAGTACTTC. The full variable domain, its missing parts supplied by reference TRBV30 and TRBJ2-7, is SQTIHQWPATLVQPVGSPLSLECTVEGTSNPNLYWYRQAAGRGLQLLFYSVGIGQISSEVPQNLSASRPQDRQFILSSKKLLLSDSGFYLCAWSLGQGLNEQYFGPGTRLTVT.

This chain uses TRBV28 with TRBJ1-3, with a possible D match to TRBD1 (6 bases). Germline V gene data show CDR1 as MDHEN and CDR2 as SYDVKM. V lost 7 bases, J lost 3 bases, and 16 bases lay in between. This CDR3 region has 15 residues. The CDR3 DNA reads TGTGCCAGCACCTTAGGGGGAGAGTTTGGAAACACCATATATTTT. Amino acids: CASTLGGEFGNTIYF.

The chain recombines TRBV13 with TRBJ2-5, with unresolved D. The ends were cut back, 5 bases at V and 4 bases at J, with 17 bases in the middle. Per the germline V gene, CDR1 is PRHDT and CDR2 is FYEKMQ (reference sequence). The CDR3 sequence is 15 residues long. CDR3 DNA sequence: TGTGCCAGCAGCCCCAGTAGTAGCTCTGCAGAGACCCAGTACTTC. Translation gives CASSPSSSSAETQYF.

The chain links TRBV7-2 to TRBJ2-7, with 13 bases matching TRBD2. The CDR3 contains 16 residues. J gave up 4 bases and V 6 bases, and 9 bases lay outside the gene matches. Germline V gene lookup returns CDR1 SGHTA and CDR2 FQGNSA. The CDR3 here is CASRLLAGGPGYEQYF. The CDR3 nucleotides are TGTGCCAGCAGGCTACTAGCGGGAGGGCCTGGGTACGAGCAGTACTTC.

V and J are TRBV7-3 and TRBJ1-2; TRBD1 might be the D (6 bases). The length of the CDR3 is 15 residues. Germline V gene sequence: CDR1 SGHTA, CDR2 FQGTGA. Trimming removed 2 bases from V and 6 bases from J, with 16 bases in between. The CDR3 nucleotides read TGTGCCAGCAGCTTACTCCCTCGGGGGGGCGATGGCTACACCTTC. Amino acid sequence: CASSLLPRGGDGYTF.

J is TRBJ2-5 and V is TRBV7-9, with 7 bases identical to TRBD2. V lost 1 base, J lost 4 bases, and 3 bases stayed unmatched. This CDR3 has 14 residues. In germline, CDR1 is SEHNR, CDR2 FQNEAQ (reference sequence). CDR3 in DNA: TGTGCCAGCAGCTTAGGGGACTATGGAGAGACCCAGTACTTC. The encoded protein is CASSLGDYGETQYF.

The rearrangement joins TRBV9 to TRBJ1-1; D gene unclear. The CDR3 contains 13 residues. Germline CDR1 is SGDLS and CDR2 is YYNGEE. V gave up 4 bases and J gave up 8 bases, with 15 bases separating them. The CDR3 sequence is CASSLSEGGEAFF. In DNA form, the CDR3 reads TGTGCCAGCAGCCTATCCGAAGGCGGCGAAGCTTTCTTT.

This clone was observed a single time. The rearrangement uses TRBV19 and TRBJ2-3, with unresolved D. The germline gives CDR1 LNHDA, CDR2 SQIVND (reference sequence). The CDR3 totals 13 residues. V lost 7 bases and J lost 5, with 13 bases in between. The CDR3 region is CASKTLPGDTQYF. The DNA of the CDR3 is TGTGCCAGTAAAACACTACCGGGAGATACGCAGTATTTT.

The rearrangement joins TRBV29-1 to TRBJ2-5, with 11 bases fitting TRBD1. Trimming removed 6 bases from V and 5 bases from J; junction bases left unmatched: 8. Per germline, CDR1 SQVTM and CDR2 ANQGSEA. There are 14 residues in the CDR3. Here the CDR3 reads CSVEDRGLRETQYF. In DNA, the CDR3 is TGCAGCGTCGAGGACAGGGGGCTCCGGGAGACCCAGTACTTC.

The chain links TRBV9 to TRBJ2-7; TRBD2 agrees at 11 bases. Germline loops: CDR1 SGDLS, CDR2 YYNGEE. This CDR3 is built from 14 residues. The J segment lost 7 bases and the V segment lost 4 bases, leaving 7 bases of the junction unmatched. CDR3 DNA sequence: TGTGCCAGCAGCTTTAGCGGGAGGGCCGAGGAGCAGTACTTC. Encoded protein: CASSFSGRAEEQYF.

The chain couples TRBV5-6 to TRBJ2-2, with TRBD2 matching 14 bases. This CDR3 region has 17 residues. Losses at the gene ends were 0 bases for V and 6 bases for J; bases not matched to a gene: 4. Germline V CDR1 and CDR2: SGHDT, YYEEEE. CDR3 bases: TGTGCCAGCAGCTTGGGACTAGCGGGAGGGCTGGCCGGGGAGCTGTTTTTT. This encodes CASSLGLAGGLAGELFF.

This chain uses TRBV6-5 with TRBJ1-3; unclear D gene. Germline CDR1 MNHEY, CDR2 SVGAGI. V lost 8 bases and J 0 bases, leaving 14 bases between the germline ends. CDR3 length: 15 amino acids. This CDR3 is CASVPVFGSGNTIYF. CDR3 nucleotides: TGTGCCAGCGTGCCCGTTTTCGGCTCTGGAAACACCATATATTTT.

The chain's CDR3 is CATSRDPGFPYNEQFF. The DNA for the CDR3 is TGTGCCACCAGCAGAGACCCAGGGTTTCCCTACAATGAGCAGTTCTTC. The chain carries TRBV15 and TRBJ2-1; possibly TRBD1 for D (5 bases). CDR1 LNHNV and CDR2 YYDKDF come from the germline V gene (reference sequence). The CDR3 is 16 amino acids. V was pared by 0 bases and J by 2 bases, with 11 bases between.

The V and J genes are TRBV6-5 and TRBJ2-3; TRBD2 matches 8 bases. Germline V gene data show CDR1 as MNHEY and CDR2 as SVGAGI. Losses at the gene ends were 6 bases for V and 3 bases for J; bases not matched to a gene: 5. The CDR3 contains 14 residues. The CDR3 here is CASSRPGGTDTQYF. CDR3 nucleotides: TGTGCCAGCAGCCGCCCGGGAGGGACAGATACGCAGTATTTT.

The chain recombines TRBV29-1 with TRBJ2-7; D unclear. The germline V gene encodes CDR1 SQVTM and CDR2 ANQGSEA. The length of the CDR3 is 12 residues. The V gene lost 5 bases and the J gene lost 1 base, with 9 bases spanning the gap. CDR3 sequence reads: CSVQQNSYEQYF. The CDR3 DNA sequence: TGCAGCGTTCAACAGAATTCCTACGAGCAGTACTTC.